One sample yielded the 27 T cell receptor beta chains listed below, sequenced in a study of beta chain features in type 1 diabetes. Of the isolated RNA, all was reverse transcribed, and so the sequenced material was expressed TCRB transcripts. Assay used: immunoSEQ multiplex PCR; TCRdb lists only in-frame clones, some missing. Among around 240,000 clones, around 9.6% were seen once, and the ten largest hold just under 0.035%. Sample: naive CD4+ T cells from blood. Receptors originate from a woman aged 18-35 years in good health.

The chain recombines TRBV2 with TRBJ1-6; D might be TRBD1 (6 bases). This CDR3 has 14 amino acids. Germline lookup yields CDR1 SNHLY and CDR2 FYNNEI. V was shortened by 4 bases and J by 11 bases, with 15 bases between the two germline ends. CDR3 DNA: TGTGCCAGCAGTGGGGGGCAGATATTAGCACCCCTCCACTTT. This gives the protein CASSGGQILAPLHF.

This clone was picked up a small number of times. This chain uses TRBV19 with TRBJ2-3; TRBD2 agrees at 9 bases. With V trimmed by 4 bases and J by 5 bases, 4 bases remained unmatched. The CDR3 is 14 amino acids. Per the germline V gene, CDR1 is LNHDA and CDR2 is SQIVND (reference sequence). The CDR3 region is CASSSGGAKDTQYF. The DNA of the CDR3 is TGTGCCAGTAGTAGCGGGGGGGCCAAAGATACGCAGTATTTT.

There are a few counts of this clone. This chain uses TRBV30 with TRBJ1-3; tentatively, D is TRBD1 (6 bases). V gave up 5 bases and J gave up 4 bases, with 6 bases separating them. Germline CDR1 reads GTSNPN; CDR2 reads SVGIG (reference sequence). The CDR3 covers 11 residues. The CDR3: CAWGQGNTIYF. CDR3 bases: TGTGCCTGGGGACAGGGAAACACCATATATTTT.

There are a few counts of this clone. V is TRBV19 and J is TRBJ2-7, with 9 bases that match TRBD1. Germline V CDR1 and CDR2: LNHDA, SQIVND (reference sequence). This CDR3 has 15 residues. The V gene end was trimmed by 6 bases and the J gene end by 1 base; junction bases not matched to a gene: 7. CDR3: CASRNQDRGSYEQYF. DNA for the CDR3: TGTGCCAGTAGGAACCAGGACAGGGGATCCTACGAGCAGTACTTC.

In this sample, this clone turned up many times. This sample also contains other DNA sequences that code for the same CDR3. The V call is TRBV7-9, the J call TRBJ1-1; TRBD1 is a possible D gene (5 bases). V was pared by 4 bases and J by 2 bases, with 8 bases between. The CDR3 is made up of 13 amino acids. Germline lookup yields CDR1 SEHNR and CDR2 FQNEAQ (reference sequence). CDR3 sequence reads: CASSSQGNTEAFF. In DNA form, the CDR3 reads TGTGCCAGCAGCTCGCAGGGAAACACTGAAGCTTTCTTT.

This sequence joins TRBV5-1 and TRBJ2-7, with 8 positions matching TRBD2. CDR3 length: 14 amino acids. Trimming cost V 0 bases and J 8 bases; bases outside gene matches: 7. The germline gives CDR1 SGHRS, CDR2 YFSETQ. The CDR3 is CASSLDGGGEQQYF. The CDR3, as DNA: TGCGCCAGCAGCTTGGACGGGGGGGGAGAACAGCAGTACTTC.

A few counts support this clone. V and J are TRBV7-9 and TRBJ1-4, with a possible D match to TRBD1 (6 bases). Germline-derived CDR1 and CDR2 are SEHNR and FQNEAQ (reference sequence). Trimming took off 0 bases at V and 7 bases at J, with 15 bases between the two ends. This CDR3 spans 16 amino acids. CDR3 in amino acids: CASSLARGSPGEKLFF. The CDR3 nucleotides are TGTGCCAGCAGCTTAGCGAGGGGGTCTCCGGGTGAAAAACTGTTTTTT.

This clone was seen more than once but under ten times. The chain uses TRBV15 and TRBJ2-7; TRBD1 matches at 8 bases. The CDR3 consists of 13 residues. Per the germline V gene, CDR1 is LNHNV and CDR2 is YYDKDF (reference sequence). The trim removed 6 bases at V and 1 base at J, leaving 2 bases unmatched. CDR3 residues: CATSRDRSYEQYF. In nucleotides, the CDR3 is TGTGCCACCAGTAGGGACAGGTCCTACGAGCAGTACTTC.

This clone was counted only a few times. The chain carries TRBV6-1 and TRBJ1-2, with a tentative D call TRBD1 (6 bases). With 4 bases removed from V and 2 bases from J, the gap between germline ends came to 11 bases. CDR1 is MNHNS, CDR2 SASEGT, per germline. CDR3 length: 14 amino acids. CDR3 residues: CASSGDNLNYGYTF. CDR3 in DNA: TGTGCCAGCAGTGGGGACAATCTCAACTATGGCTACACCTTC.

The sample holds a few counts of this clone. The V call is TRBV6-1, the J call TRBJ2-7; TRBD2 is a possible D gene (6 bases). Trimming took 3 bases from V and 6 from J, leaving 18 bases between them. CDR1 and CDR2 (germline): MNHNS, SASEGT. The CDR3 runs to 15 residues. The CDR3 nucleotides are TGTGCCAGCAGTGATGATGGGCGGACTATGAGCGAGCAGTACTTC. Its protein is CASSDDGRTMSEQYF.

The sample holds a few counts of this clone. The chain employs TRBV19 and TRBJ2-3; 13 bases are shared with TRBD2. CDR1 LNHDA and CDR2 SQIVND come from the germline V gene (reference sequence). The CDR3 loop spans 13 amino acids. The trim removed 6 bases at V and 11 bases at J, leaving 5 bases unmatched. DNA for the CDR3: TGTGCCAGTAGACTAGCGGGGGGGCGGGGGCAGTATTTT. Translated: CASRLAGGRGQYF.

This clone was seen a single time. The CDR3 here is CASSLAGRVQPQHF. CDR3 DNA sequence: TGTGCCAGCAGCTTAGCAGGCAGGGTTCAGCCCCAGCATTTT. The V call is TRBV7-2, the J call TRBJ1-5, with TRBD1 as a possible D gene (5 bases). Between the trimmed V and J ends, which lost 0 bases and 6 bases, there was a span of 9 bases. There are 14 residues in the CDR3. CDR1 is SGHTA and CDR2 is FQGNSA in the germline V gene.

The rearrangement links TRBV5-1 to TRBJ2-1; 7 bases fit TRBD2. J was trimmed by 12 bases and V by 1 base; bases with no gene match: 7. There are 13 residues in the CDR3. Germline CDR1 SGHRS, CDR2 YFSETQ. DNA for the CDR3: TGCGCCAGCAGCTTGATGGCGGGAGAGGGGCAGTTCTTC. Translated: CASSLMAGEGQFF.

The rearrangement links TRBV19 to TRBJ2-7, with D maybe TRBD1 (7 bases). CDR1 LNHDA and CDR2 SQIVND come from the germline V gene (reference sequence). The CDR3 is made up of 15 amino acids. The germline V and J ends were trimmed by 5 bases and 5 bases, with 19 bases remaining between them. The chain's CDR3 is CASSVGGNRGHEQYF. CDR3 nucleotides: TGTGCCAGTAGTGTAGGCGGGAACAGGGGCCACGAGCAGTACTTC.

The chain combines TRBV12-5 with TRBJ2-1; the match to TRBD2 covers 7 bases. With V trimmed by 5 bases and J by 8 bases, 3 bases remained unmatched. CDR3 length: 12 residues. Germline values: CDR1 LGHNT, CDR2 FRNRAP. CDR3 in amino acids: CASGTRGDEQFF. CDR3 coding DNA: TGTGCTAGTGGTACACGGGGGGATGAGCAGTTCTTC.

Only a few counts were recorded for this clone. The chain has TRBV2 and TRBJ1-1; D is unresolved. The ends were cut back, 8 bases at V and 2 bases at J, with 12 bases in the middle. The CDR3 contains 13 residues. CDR1 and CDR2 (germline): SNHLY, FYNNEI. The CDR3 region has the DNA TGTGCCAGCGTCGGCGGCCTCAACACTGAAGCTTTCTTT. It specifies CASVGGLNTEAFF.

The chain is built from TRBV6-5 and TRBJ2-2; D is possibly TRBD1 (6 bases). V was shortened by 7 bases and J by 1 base, with 13 bases between the two germline ends. Germline CDR1 is MNHEY and CDR2 is SVGAGI. The CDR3 totals 15 residues. DNA for the CDR3: TGTGCCAGCATCCCTCTGACAGGGAACACCGGGGAGCTGTTTTTT. As protein: CASIPLTGNTGELFF.

The chain couples TRBV28 to TRBJ1-5; unclear D gene. CDR1 and CDR2 (germline): MDHEN, SYDVKM. This CDR3 is 15 amino acids long. Trimming removed 7 bases at V and 0 bases at J, with 13 bases between. CDR3 DNA: TGTGCCAGCACCCCCGGCGGAAATAGCAATCAGCCCCAGCATTTT. Amino acid sequence: CASTPGGNSNQPQHF.

The table lists this clone with a few counts. The chain carries TRBV5-1 and TRBJ1-1, with D unclear. Germline V gene sequence: CDR1 SGHRS, CDR2 YFSETQ. The CDR3 spans 13 residues. Trimming took 2 bases from V and 6 from J, leaving 11 bases between them. CDR3 nucleotides: TGCGCCAGCAGCTTTATAACCGGAGCTGAAGCTTTCTTT. Translation gives CASSFITGAEAFF.

The chain recombines TRBV5-4 with TRBJ2-1; D ambiguous. V lost 1 base to trimming and J lost 8 bases, with 10 bases between them. The CDR3 totals 13 residues. Germline V gene data show CDR1 as SGHNT and CDR2 as YYREEE (reference sequence). The CDR3 sequence is CASSLKSQDEQFF. CDR3 bases: TGTGCCAGCAGCTTGAAGAGTCAGGATGAGCAGTTCTTC.

This clone appeared a few times. The V gene is TRBV2, the J gene TRBJ2-3; 13 bases match TRBD2. J lost 1 base, V lost 6 bases, and 1 base had no gene match. The CDR3 contains 15 residues. The V gene's germline CDR1 is SNHLY and CDR2 FYNNEI. This CDR3 reads CASSGLAGGTDTQYF. As DNA, the CDR3 is TGTGCCAGCAGCGGACTAGCGGGAGGCACAGATACGCAGTATTTT. Together with reference TRBV2 and TRBJ2-3, the CDR3 gives the full variable domain: EPEVTQTPSHQVTQMGQEVILRCVPISNHLYFYWYRQILGQKVEFLVSFYNNEISEKSEIFDDQFSVERPDGSNFTLKIRSTKLEDSAMYFCASSGLAGGTDTQYFGPGTRLTVL.

In its sample, this clone was seen a few times. The chain recombines TRBV9 with TRBJ1-6, with TRBD1 identical over 8 bases. The CDR3 totals 18 residues. Germline loops: CDR1 SGDLS, CDR2 YYNGEE. V lost 3 bases and J lost 6; bases outside the gene matches: 14. The CDR3 nucleotides are TGTGCCAGCAGCGCCAGCCCCTCCGGCAGGGGGCTTAATTCACCCCTCCACTTT. This encodes CASSASPSGRGLNSPLHF.

This clone has only a few counts. The chain carries TRBV11-2 and TRBJ2-2, with D perhaps matching TRBD1 (5 bases). V lost 5 bases and J lost 7, with 5 bases in between. The CDR3 spans 11 residues. Germline V CDR1 and CDR2: SGHAT, FQNNGV. The CDR3 sequence is CASSRGGELFF. CDR3 sequence (DNA): TGTGCCAGCAGCAGGGGCGGGGAGCTGTTTTTT.

The V gene is TRBV7-6, the J gene TRBJ2-1, with D tentatively TRBD2 (5 bases). Germline values: CDR1 SGHVS, CDR2 FNYEAQ. Trimming removed 0 bases at V and 6 bases at J, with 9 bases between. CDR3 size: 14 residues. The CDR3: CASSLAGSANEQFF. The DNA of the CDR3 is TGTGCCAGCAGCTTAGCGGGGAGCGCCAATGAGCAGTTCTTC.

This clone was found a few times. The chain carries TRBV7-2 and TRBJ2-1, with unresolved D. Germline V CDR1 and CDR2: SGHTA, FQGNSA. This CDR3 is built from 15 residues. V was clipped by 0 bases and J by 1 base, with 7 bases between them. CDR3 DNA sequence: TGTGCCAGCAGCTTAGCCCCCGGTTCCTACAATGAGCAGTTCTTC. Its protein product is CASSLAPGSYNEQFF.

This clone was detected only a few times. This sequence joins TRBV21-1 and TRBJ1-3. TRBV21-1 is designated a pseudogene. CDR3 length: 15 residues. The CDR3 DNA follows: TGTGCCAGCAGCAGGAGCCACGGGGGGGGAAACACCATATATTTT. Protein product: CASSRSHGGGNTIYF.

The rearrangement joins TRBV30 to TRBJ1-1; D is unclear. Germline assignment: CDR1 GTSNPN and CDR2 SVGIG (reference sequence). Deletions cut 4 bases from V and 5 bases from J, with 17 bases between. The length of the CDR3 is 14 residues. CDR3 sequence: CAWMGNSGLTEAFF. In DNA, the CDR3 is TGTGCCTGGATGGGGAACAGCGGATTGACTGAAGCTTTCTTT.